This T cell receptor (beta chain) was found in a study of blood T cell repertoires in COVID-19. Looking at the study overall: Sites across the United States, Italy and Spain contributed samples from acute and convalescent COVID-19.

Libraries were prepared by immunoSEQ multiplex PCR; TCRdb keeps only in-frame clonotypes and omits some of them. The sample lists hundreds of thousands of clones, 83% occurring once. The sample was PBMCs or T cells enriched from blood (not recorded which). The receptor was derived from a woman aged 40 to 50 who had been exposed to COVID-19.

The CDR3 nucleotides are TGTGCCAGCAGTTACGGGACTAGCGGGGGGAAGTACCAAGAGACCCAGTACTTC. It yields the protein CASSYGTSGGKYQETQYF. The V call is TRBV6-2 or TRBV6-3, the J call TRBJ2-5; TRBD2 matches at 15 bases. V lost 2 bases, J lost 0 bases, and 4 bases stayed unmatched. Looked up from germline, CDR1 is MNHEY and CDR2 is SVGEGT. The CDR3 has 18 residues.